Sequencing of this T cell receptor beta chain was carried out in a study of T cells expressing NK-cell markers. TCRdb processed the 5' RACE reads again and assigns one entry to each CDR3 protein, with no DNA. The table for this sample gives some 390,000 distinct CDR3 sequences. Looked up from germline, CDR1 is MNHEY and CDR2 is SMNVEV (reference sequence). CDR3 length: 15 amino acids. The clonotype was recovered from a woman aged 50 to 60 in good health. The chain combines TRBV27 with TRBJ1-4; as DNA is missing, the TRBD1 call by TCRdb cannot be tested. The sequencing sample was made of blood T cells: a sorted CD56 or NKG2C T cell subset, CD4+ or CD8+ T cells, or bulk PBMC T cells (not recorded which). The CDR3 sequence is CASSLSGGAGEKLFF.